The 9 T cell receptor beta chains presented below share a single source sample, sequenced in a study of blood T cells in healthy people across ages. A second PCR of 7 to 11 cycles used a sample-barcoded 5' primer and a J-beta primer mix. TCRdb processed the 5' RACE reads anew with MiXCR; each CDR3 protein has one entry. In the table there are just over 800,000 distinct CDR3 sequences, around 62% of which are singletons. Sequences were obtained from blood. Source of these receptors: a man aged 25 to 40 in good health.

This clonotype came up a few times. The chain couples TRBV12-3 or TRBV12-4 to TRBJ1-2; no clear D. The CDR3 is made up of 13 amino acids. Trimming removed 3 bases at V and 7 bases at J, with 12 bases between. CDR3 residues: CASSFGVSSGYTF. Written as DNA, the CDR3 is TGTGCCAGCAGTTTTGGGGTGTCCAGTGGCTACACCTTC.

This chain joins TRBV29-1 and TRBJ2-2; no firm D call. The CDR3 spans 15 residues. From germline, CDR1 is SQVTM and CDR2 ANQGSEA. Trimming cost V 5 bases and J 4 bases, with 17 bases left between them. CDR3 amino acids: CSVRDPQRSTGELFF. CDR3 nucleotides: TGCAGCGTTCGAGACCCTCAGCGTAGCACCGGGGAGCTGTTTTTT.

The J gene is TRBJ2-5, the V gene TRBV20-1; 8 nucleotides agree with TRBD1. Looked up from germline, CDR1 is DFQATT and CDR2 is SNEGSKA (reference sequence). The ends lost 8 bases at V and 5 bases at J; junction bases unmatched: 10. This CDR3 has 13 residues. CDR3 in amino acids: CSTQRRGQETQYF. CDR3 in DNA: TGCAGTACTCAACGCAGGGGGCAGGAGACCCAGTACTTC.

V and J are TRBV7-8 and TRBJ2-1; 10 nucleotides line up with TRBD2. V lost 2 bases, J lost 8 bases, and 6 bases stayed unmatched. This CDR3 is built from 15 residues. CDR1 and CDR2 from the germline V gene are SGHVS and FQNEAQ. In nucleotides, the CDR3 is TGTGCCAGCAGCTTACGAGCGGGGGGGCCCGATGAGCAGTTCTTC. This codes for CASSLRAGGPDEQFF.

The J gene is TRBJ2-5, the V gene TRBV7-2, with 11 bases fitting TRBD2. This CDR3 spans 15 amino acids. J gave up 5 bases and V 5 bases, and 7 bases lay outside the gene matches. Germline-derived CDR1 and CDR2 are SGHTA and FQGNSA. CDR3: CASSGQTSGAETQYF. The CDR3 DNA reads TGTGCCAGCAGCGGCCAGACTAGCGGGGCGGAGACCCAGTACTTC. The variable domain in full, with the rest retrieved from reference TRBV7-2 and TRBJ2-5, is GAGVSQSPSNKVTEKGKDVELRCDPISGHTALYWYRQSLGQGLEFLIYFQGNSAPDKSGLPSDRFSAERTGGSVSTLTIQRTQQEDSAVYLCASSGQTSGAETQYFGPGTRLLVL.

This chain connects TRBV7-2 to TRBJ1-4, with TRBD1 matching over 7 bases. The CDR3 sequence is 15 residues long. Germline V gives CDR1 SGHTA, CDR2 FQGNSA. J lost 5 bases, V lost 7 bases, and 10 bases had no gene match. In DNA, the CDR3 is TGTGCCAGCAAGGACAGGACCGCCGGCAATGAAAAACTGTTTTTT. It translates to CASKDRTAGNEKLFF.

This rearrangement joins TRBV6-6 to TRBJ2-4, with 8 nucleotides matching TRBD1. The J call may be in error: the DNA end matches TRBJ2-7 better. The CDR3 loop spans 16 amino acids. The germline V gene encodes CDR1 MNHNY and CDR2 SVGAGI (reference sequence). CDR3 sequence: CASSDTGTGFSYEQYF. For the CDR3, the DNA is TGTGCCAGTAGCGACACCGGGACAGGCTTCTCCTACGAGCAGTACTTC.

This chain joins TRBV5-6 and TRBJ2-4; D is possibly TRBD1 (5 bases). The CDR3 consists of 12 residues. Germline V gives CDR1 SGHDT, CDR2 YYEEEE. Trimming removed 4 bases from V and 13 bases from J, with 15 bases in between. Written as DNA, the CDR3 is TGTGCCAGCAGCCCCAGACAGAGACAGCAGTACTTC. Translation gives CASSPRQRQQYF. Full variable domain (outside the CDR3, taken from reference TRBV5-6 and TRBJ2-4): DAGVTQSPTHLIKTRGQQVTLRCSPKSGHDTVSWYQQALGQGPQFIFQYYEEEERQRGNFPDRFSGHQFPNYSSELNVNALLLGDSALYLCASSPRQRQQYFGAGTRLSVL.

This clonotype was detected many times. Being one base from a much bigger clone, this may be a read error. The V call is TRBV12-3 or TRBV12-4, the J call TRBJ2-4; tentative D call: TRBD1 (5 bases). The CDR3 extends over 14 amino acids. V lost 7 bases, J lost 3 bases, and 13 bases lay in between. CDR3 amino acids: CASNDDSYKNIQYF. The CDR3 DNA is TGTGCCAGCAATGACGACAGTTACAAAAACATTCAGTACTTC.